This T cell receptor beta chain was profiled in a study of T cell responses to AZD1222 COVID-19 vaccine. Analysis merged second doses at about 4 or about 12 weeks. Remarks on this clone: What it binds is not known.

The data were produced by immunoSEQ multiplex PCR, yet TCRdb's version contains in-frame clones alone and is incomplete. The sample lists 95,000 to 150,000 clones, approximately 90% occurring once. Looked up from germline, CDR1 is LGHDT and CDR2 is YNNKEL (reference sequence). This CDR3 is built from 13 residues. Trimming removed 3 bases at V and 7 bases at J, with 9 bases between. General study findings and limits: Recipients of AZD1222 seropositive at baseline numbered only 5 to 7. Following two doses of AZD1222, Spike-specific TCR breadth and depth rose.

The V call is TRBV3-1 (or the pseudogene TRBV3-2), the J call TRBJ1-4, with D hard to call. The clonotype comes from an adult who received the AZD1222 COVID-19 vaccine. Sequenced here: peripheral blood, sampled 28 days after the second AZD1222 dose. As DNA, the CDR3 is TGTGCCAGCAGCCAGGGTTTTGGTGAAAAACTGTTTTTT. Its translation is CASSQGFGEKLFF.